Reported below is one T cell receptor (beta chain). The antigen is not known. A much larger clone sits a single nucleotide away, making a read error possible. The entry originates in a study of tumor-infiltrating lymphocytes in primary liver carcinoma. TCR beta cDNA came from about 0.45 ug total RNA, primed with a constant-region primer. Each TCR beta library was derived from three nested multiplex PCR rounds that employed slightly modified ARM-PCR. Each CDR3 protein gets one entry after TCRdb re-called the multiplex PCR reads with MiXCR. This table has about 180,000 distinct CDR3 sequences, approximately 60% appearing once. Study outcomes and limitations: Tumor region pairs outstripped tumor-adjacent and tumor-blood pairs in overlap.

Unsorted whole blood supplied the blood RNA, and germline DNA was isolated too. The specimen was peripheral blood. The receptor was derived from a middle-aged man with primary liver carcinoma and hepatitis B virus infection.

The CDR3 coding sequence is TGTGCCAGCAGGACAGTGCGGTACGAGCAGTACTTC. Protein sequence: CASRTVRYEQYF. The J gene is TRBJ2-7, the V gene TRBV12-3 or TRBV12-4, with TRBD1 as a possible D gene (5 bases). The V gene lost 6 bases and the J gene lost 4 bases, with 10 bases spanning the gap. This CDR3 has 12 amino acids.